This T cell receptor beta chain is from a study of cytomegalovirus exposure and HLA in healthy donors. Primers included in the PCR were 60 Vbeta and 13 Jbeta primers. TCRdb's copy holds only in-frame clones and misses some; the assay was immunoSEQ multiplex PCR. The sample lists some 200,000 clones, around three quarters occurring once. From germline, CDR1 is SNHLY and CDR2 FYNNEI. CDR3 length: 14 amino acids. V lost 10 bases, J lost 0 bases, and 16 bases lay in between. Nominal health characterized the donors when sampled, though unrecorded immune exposures were likely. This chain uses TRBV2 with TRBJ2-7; the D gene is possibly TRBD2 (6 bases). The receptor comes from a woman younger than 45 in good health and CMV-seropositive. Source material: PBMCs. The CDR3, as DNA: TGTGCCACGCGCGGGGCAGGGTCCTCCTACGAGCAGTACTTC. It codes for CATRGAGSSYEQYF.